The clone carrying this T cell receptor beta chain was picked up a small number of times. Its antigen is unidentified. The data originate from a study of T-cell memory formation after mild COVID-19. Study in general: The study found TCR clusters largely donor specific.

Study outcomes and limitations: Whether second-wave clones peaking at day 37 were SARS-CoV-2 specific went unconfirmed. From day 15 to 85, contracting clones were balanced between CD4 and CD8, whereas later expanders leaned toward CD4+.

TCRdb used MiXCR to reprocess the 5' RACE reads, holding one entry per CDR3 protein. The sample carries 45,000 to 55,000 distinct CDR3 sequences, 9.3% recorded once. J was trimmed by 5 bases and V by 3 bases; bases with no gene match: 10. Germline CDR1 and CDR2: DFQATT and SNEGSKA (reference sequence). The length of the CDR3 is 15 residues. V usage is TRBV20-1 and J usage is TRBJ1-5; 7 bases fit TRBD1. The clonotype originates from an adult woman who had mild COVID-19 (a few samples of this study predate the infection). Cell type and time point are not known. The source material was PBMCs or a T cell subset sorted from them (not recorded which). As DNA, the CDR3 is TGCAGTGCTAGTCAAGGGGGCAGGGCGGATCAGCCCCAGCATTTT. Translating it yields CSASQGGRADQPQHF.